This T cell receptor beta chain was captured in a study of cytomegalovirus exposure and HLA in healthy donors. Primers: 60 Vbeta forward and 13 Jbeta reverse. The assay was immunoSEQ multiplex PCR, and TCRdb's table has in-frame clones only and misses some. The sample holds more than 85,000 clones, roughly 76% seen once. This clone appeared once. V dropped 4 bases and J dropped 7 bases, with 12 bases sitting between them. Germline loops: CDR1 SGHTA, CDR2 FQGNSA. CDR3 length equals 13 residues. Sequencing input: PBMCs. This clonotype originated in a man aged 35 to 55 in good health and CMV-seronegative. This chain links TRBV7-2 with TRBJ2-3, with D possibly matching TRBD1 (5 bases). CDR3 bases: TGTGCCAGCAGCTCGACAGTCCTCAATACGCAGTATTTT. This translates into CASSSTVLNTQYF.